This TCR beta chain was sequenced during a study of T-cell reconstitution after alpha-beta-depleted transplantation in children. Study results and caveats: At day 60, the high TCRbeta diversity found in some patients originated from recipient T cells and thymic progenitors that had survived. Reported findings indicate that, about two months after transplant, alpha-beta T cells came from several hundred expanded clones, which were derived from non-depleted graft cells. One year after transplant, T-cell counts and diversity came mostly from newly produced T cells.

Unique molecular identifiers were incorporated when the TCRbeta library was constructed. TCRdb independently ran MiXCR on the PCR reads; one entry per CDR3 protein. The top ten clones hold 5% of a sample with about 870,000 distinct CDR3 sequences, about 16% of them seen once. This clonotype was seen a single time. Its antigen is undetermined. The TCR was taken from a male patient under 18 who had a stem cell transplant for acute lymphoblastic leukemia, so the T cells may come from the graft donor. Sample: PBMCs, mostly from graft donor cells, taken 360 days after TCRalphabeta/CD19-depleted stem cell transplant.

In DNA, the CDR3 is TGTGCCAGCAGCTTGCGAGGGGTCCGCAACAATGAGCAGTTCTTC. Protein sequence: CASSLRGVRNNEQFF. This sequence joins TRBV7-9 and TRBJ2-1; D tentatively reads TRBD1 or TRBD2 (5 bases each). The germline V gene encodes CDR1 SEHNR and CDR2 FQNEAQ (reference sequence). CDR3 length equals 15 residues. V dropped 3 bases and J dropped 5 bases, with 14 bases sitting between them.